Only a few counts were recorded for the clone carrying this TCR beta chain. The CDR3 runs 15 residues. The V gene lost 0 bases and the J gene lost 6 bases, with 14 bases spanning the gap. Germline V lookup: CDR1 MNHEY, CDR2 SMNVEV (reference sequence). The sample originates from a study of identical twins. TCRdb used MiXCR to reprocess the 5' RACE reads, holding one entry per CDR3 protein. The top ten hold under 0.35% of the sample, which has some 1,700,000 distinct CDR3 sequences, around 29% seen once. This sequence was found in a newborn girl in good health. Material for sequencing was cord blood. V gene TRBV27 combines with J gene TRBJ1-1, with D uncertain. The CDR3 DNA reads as TGTGCCAGCAGTTTATCTGTTCGGGGTATTGCTGAAGCTTTCTTT. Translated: CASSLSVRGIAEAFF.